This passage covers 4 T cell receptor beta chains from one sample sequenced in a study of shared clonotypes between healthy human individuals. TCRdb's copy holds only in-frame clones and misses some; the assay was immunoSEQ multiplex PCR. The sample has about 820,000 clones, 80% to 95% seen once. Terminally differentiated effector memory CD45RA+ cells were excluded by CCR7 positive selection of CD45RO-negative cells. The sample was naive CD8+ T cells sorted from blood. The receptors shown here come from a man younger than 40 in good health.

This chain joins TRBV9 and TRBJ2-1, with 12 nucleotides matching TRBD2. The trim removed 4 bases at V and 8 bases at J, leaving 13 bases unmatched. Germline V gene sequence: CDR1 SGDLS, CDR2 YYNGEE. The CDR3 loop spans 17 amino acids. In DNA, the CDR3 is TGTGCCAGCAGCCCTTACCTGACTAGCGGGAGTCGCCATGAGCAGTTCTTC. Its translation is CASSPYLTSGSRHEQFF.

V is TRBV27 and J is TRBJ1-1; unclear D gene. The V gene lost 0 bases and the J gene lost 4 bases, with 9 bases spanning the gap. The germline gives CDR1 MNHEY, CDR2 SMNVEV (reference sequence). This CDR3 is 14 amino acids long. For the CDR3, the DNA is TGTGCCAGCAGTTTATCTCTGGTGGCCACTGAAGCTTTCTTT. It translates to CASSLSLVATEAFF.

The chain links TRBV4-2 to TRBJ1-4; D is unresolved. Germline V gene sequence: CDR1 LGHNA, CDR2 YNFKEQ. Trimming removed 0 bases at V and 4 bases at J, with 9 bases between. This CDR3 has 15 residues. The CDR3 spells CASSQDLGINEKLFF. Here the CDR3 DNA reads TGTGCCAGCAGCCAAGATCTCGGTATTAATGAAAAACTGTTTTTT.

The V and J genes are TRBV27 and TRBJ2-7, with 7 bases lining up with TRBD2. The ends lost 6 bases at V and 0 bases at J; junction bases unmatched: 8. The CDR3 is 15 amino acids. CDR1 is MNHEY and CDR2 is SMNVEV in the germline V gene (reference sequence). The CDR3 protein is CASRGTTRSSYEQYF. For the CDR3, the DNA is TGTGCCAGCAGGGGGACTACCAGGAGCTCCTACGAGCAGTACTTC.